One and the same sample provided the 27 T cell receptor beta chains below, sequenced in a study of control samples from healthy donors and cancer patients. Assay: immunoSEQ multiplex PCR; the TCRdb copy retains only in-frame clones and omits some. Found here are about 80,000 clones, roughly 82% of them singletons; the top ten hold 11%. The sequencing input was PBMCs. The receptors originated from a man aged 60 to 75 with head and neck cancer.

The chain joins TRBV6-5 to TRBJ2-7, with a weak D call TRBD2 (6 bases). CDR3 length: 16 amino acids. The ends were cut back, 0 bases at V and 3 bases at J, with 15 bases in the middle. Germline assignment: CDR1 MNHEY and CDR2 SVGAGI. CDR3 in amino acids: CASSYSDLGLVYEQYF. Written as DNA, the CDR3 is TGTGCCAGCAGTTACTCGGATCTGGGACTTGTCTACGAGCAGTACTTC.

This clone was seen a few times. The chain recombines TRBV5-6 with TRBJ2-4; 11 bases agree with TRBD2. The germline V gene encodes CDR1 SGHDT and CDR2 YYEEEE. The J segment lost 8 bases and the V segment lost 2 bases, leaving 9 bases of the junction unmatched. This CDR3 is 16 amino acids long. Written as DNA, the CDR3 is TGTGCCAGCAGCTTTACTAGCGGGAGTAGGGGGGACATTCAGTACTTC. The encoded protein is CASSFTSGSRGDIQYF.

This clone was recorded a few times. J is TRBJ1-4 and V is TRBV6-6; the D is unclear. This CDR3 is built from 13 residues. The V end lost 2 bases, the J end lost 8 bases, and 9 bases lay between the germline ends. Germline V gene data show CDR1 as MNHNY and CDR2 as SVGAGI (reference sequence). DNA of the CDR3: TGTGCCAGCAGTTACCAAATTCTGGAAAAACTGTTTTTT. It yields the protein CASSYQILEKLFF.

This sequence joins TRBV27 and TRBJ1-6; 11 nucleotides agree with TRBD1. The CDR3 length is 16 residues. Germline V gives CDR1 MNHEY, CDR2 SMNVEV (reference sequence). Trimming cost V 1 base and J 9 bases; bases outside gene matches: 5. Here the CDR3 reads CASSLFLGTGGSPLHF. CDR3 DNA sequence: TGTGCCAGCAGTTTATTTTTGGGGACAGGGGGTTCACCCCTCCACTTT.

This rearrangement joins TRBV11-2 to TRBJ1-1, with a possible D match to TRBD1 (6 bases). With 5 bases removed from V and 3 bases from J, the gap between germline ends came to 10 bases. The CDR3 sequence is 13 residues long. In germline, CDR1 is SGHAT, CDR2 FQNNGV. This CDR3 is CASSERGDTEAFF. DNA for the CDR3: TGTGCCAGCAGCGAAAGGGGGGACACTGAAGCTTTCTTT. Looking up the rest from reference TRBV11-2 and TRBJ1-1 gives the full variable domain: EAGVAQSPRYKIIEKRQSVAFWCNPISGHATLYWYQQILGQGPKLLIQFQNNGVVDDSQLPKDRFSAERLKGVDSTLKIQPAKLEDSAVYLCASSERGDTEAFFGQGTRLTVV.

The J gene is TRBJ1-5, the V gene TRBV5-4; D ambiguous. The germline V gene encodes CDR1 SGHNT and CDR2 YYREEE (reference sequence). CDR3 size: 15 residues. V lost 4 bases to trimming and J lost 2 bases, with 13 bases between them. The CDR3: CASSTFEGGNQPQHF. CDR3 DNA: TGTGCCAGCAGCACGTTTGAAGGAGGCAATCAGCCCCAGCATTTT.

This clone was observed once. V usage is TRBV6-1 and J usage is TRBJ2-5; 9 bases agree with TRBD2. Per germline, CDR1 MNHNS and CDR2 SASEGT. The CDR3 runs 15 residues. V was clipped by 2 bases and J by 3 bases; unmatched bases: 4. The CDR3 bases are TGTGCCAGCAGTGAAACCCTAGCGGGAAAAGAGACCCAGTACTTC. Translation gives CASSETLAGKETQYF.

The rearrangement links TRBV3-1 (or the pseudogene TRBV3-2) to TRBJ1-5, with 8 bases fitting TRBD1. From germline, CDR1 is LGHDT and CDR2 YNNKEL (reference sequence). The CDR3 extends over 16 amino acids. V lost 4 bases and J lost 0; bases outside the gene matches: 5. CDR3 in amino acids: CASSLSTGGSNQPQHF. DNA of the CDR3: TGTGCCAGCAGCCTCTCAACAGGGGGTAGCAATCAGCCCCAGCATTTT.

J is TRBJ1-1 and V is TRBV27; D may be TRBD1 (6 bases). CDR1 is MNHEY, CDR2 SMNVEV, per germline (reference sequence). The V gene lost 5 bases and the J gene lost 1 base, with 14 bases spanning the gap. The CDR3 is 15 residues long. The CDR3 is CASSDPRGGNTEAFF. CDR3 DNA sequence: TGTGCCAGCAGTGACCCCAGGGGTGGGAACACTGAAGCTTTCTTT.

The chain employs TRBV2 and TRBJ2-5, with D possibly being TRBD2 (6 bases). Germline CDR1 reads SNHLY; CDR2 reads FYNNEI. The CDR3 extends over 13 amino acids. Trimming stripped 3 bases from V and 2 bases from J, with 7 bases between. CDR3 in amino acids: CASSESGQETQYF. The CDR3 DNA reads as TGTGCCAGCAGTGAGAGCGGGCAAGAGACCCAGTACTTC.

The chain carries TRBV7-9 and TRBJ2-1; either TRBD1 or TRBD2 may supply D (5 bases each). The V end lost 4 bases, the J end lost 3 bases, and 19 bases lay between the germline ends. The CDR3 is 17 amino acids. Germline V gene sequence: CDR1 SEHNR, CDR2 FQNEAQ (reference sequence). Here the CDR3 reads CASSSLRDLGRYNEQFF. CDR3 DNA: TGTGCCAGCAGCTCTCTCCGGGACCTGGGGCGCTACAATGAGCAGTTCTTC.

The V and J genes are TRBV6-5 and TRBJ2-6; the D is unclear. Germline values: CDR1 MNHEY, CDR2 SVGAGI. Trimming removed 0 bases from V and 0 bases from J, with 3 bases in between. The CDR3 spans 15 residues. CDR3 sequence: CASSYSNSGANVLTF. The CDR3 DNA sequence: TGTGCCAGCAGTTACTCGAACTCTGGGGCCAACGTCCTGACTTTC.

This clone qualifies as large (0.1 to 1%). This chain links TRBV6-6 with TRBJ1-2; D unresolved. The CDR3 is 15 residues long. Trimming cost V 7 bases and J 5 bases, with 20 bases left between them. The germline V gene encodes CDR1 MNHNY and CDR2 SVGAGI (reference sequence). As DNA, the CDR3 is TGTGCCAGCACGCCCCGCCAAAGGTTTGGGTATGGCTACACCTTC. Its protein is CASTPRQRFGYGYTF.

The CDR3 loop reads CASSPDGRQAEAFF. DNA for the CDR3: TGTGCCAGCAGTCCCGATGGACGGCAAGCCGAAGCTTTCTTT. The chain employs TRBV6-5 and TRBJ1-1; D remains ambiguous. The CDR3 loop spans 14 amino acids. Trimming left V 5 bases short and J 8 bases short, with 18 bases between. Germline assignment: CDR1 MNHEY and CDR2 SVGAGI.

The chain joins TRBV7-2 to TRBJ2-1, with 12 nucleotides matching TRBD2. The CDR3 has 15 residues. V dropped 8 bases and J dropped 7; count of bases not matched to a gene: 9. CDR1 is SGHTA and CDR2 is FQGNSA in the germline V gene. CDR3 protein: CASRDWTSGVNEQFF. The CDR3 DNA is TGTGCCAGCCGTGATTGGACTAGCGGGGTTAATGAGCAGTTCTTC.

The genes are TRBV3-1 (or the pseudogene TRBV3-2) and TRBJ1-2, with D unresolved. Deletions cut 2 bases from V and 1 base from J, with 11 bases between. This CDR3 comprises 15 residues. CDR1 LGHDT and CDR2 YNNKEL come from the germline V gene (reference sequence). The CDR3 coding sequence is TGTGCCAGCAGCCAATTCCCCGAGGGTAACTATGGCTACACCTTC. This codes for CASSQFPEGNYGYTF.

Written as DNA, the CDR3 is TGTGCCAGCAGCTTAGGGGCAGGCAACACCGGGGAGCTGTTTTTT. The encoded protein is CASSLGAGNTGELFF. This sequence joins TRBV7-8 and TRBJ2-2, with D unclear. Germline V gene lookup returns CDR1 SGHVS and CDR2 FQNEAQ. The CDR3 loop spans 15 amino acids. V was clipped by 1 base and J by 2 bases, with 8 bases between them.

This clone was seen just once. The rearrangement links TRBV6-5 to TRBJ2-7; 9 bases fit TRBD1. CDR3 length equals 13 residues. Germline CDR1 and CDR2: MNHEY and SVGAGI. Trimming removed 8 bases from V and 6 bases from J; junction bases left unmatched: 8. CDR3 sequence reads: CASLWDREGEQYF. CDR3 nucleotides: TGTGCCAGCCTTTGGGACAGGGAGGGCGAGCAGTACTTC.

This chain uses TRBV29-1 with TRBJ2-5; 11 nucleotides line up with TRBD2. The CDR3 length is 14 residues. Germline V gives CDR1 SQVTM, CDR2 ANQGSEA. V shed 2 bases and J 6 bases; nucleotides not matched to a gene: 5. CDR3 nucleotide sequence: TGCAGCGTTGAAATAGCGGGAGGGCCGAAGACCCAGTACTTC. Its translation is CSVEIAGGPKTQYF.

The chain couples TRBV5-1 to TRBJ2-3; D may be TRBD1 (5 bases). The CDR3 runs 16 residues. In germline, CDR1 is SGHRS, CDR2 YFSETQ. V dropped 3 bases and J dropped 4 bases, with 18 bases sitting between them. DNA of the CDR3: TGCGCCAGCAGCTCATCAGGGATGGGTCTATCAGATACGCAGTATTTT. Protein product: CASSSSGMGLSDTQYF.

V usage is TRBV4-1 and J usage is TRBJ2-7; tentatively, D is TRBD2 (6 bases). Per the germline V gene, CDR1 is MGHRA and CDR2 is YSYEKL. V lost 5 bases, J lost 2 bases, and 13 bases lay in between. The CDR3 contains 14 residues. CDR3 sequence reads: CASSNPSATYEQYF. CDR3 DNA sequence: TGCGCCAGCAGCAATCCTAGCGCAACCTACGAGCAGTACTTC.

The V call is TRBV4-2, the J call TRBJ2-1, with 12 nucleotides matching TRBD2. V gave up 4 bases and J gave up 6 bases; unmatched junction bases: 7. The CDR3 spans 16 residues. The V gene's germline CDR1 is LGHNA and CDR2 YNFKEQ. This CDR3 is CASSPRTSGTGNEQFF. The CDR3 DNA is TGTGCCAGCAGCCCTCGGACTAGCGGGACGGGCAATGAGCAGTTCTTC.

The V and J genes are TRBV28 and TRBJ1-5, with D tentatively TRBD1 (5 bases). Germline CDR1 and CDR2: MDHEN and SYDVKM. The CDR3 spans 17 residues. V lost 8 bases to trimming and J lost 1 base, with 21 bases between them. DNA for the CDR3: TGTGCCAGCTTTCCCCCGGGGGTGGGTTTCAGCAATCAGCCCCAGCATTTT. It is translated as CASFPPGVGFSNQPQHF.

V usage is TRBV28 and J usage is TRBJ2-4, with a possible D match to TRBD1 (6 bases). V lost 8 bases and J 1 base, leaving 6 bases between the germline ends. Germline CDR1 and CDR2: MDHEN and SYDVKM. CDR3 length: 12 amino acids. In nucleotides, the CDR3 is TGTGCCAGCCAGGGGGCCAAAAACATTCAGTACTTC. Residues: CASQGAKNIQYF.

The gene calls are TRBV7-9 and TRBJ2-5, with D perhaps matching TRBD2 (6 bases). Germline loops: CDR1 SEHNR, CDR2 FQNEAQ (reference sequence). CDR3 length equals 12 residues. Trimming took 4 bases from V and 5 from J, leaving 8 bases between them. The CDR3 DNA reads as TGTGCCAGCAGCTCTGGGAGGGAGACCCAGTACTTC. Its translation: CASSSGRETQYF.

The CDR3 DNA reads as TGTGCCAGCGGGGCGGGAATGAACACCGGGGAGCTGTTTTTT. This codes for CASGAGMNTGELFF. V gene TRBV28 combines with J gene TRBJ2-2, with a weak D call TRBD2 (6 bases). Trimming cost V 8 bases and J 1 base, with 11 bases left between them. This CDR3 is built from 14 residues. CDR1 and CDR2 (germline): MDHEN, SYDVKM.

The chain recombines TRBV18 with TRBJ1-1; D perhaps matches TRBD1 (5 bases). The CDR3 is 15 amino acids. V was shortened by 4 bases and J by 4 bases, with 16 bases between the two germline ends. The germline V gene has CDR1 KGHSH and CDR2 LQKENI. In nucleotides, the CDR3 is TGTGCCAGCTCACTCGAGAGGCGGGGGGGCACTGAAGCTTTCTTT. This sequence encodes CASSLERRGGTEAFF.